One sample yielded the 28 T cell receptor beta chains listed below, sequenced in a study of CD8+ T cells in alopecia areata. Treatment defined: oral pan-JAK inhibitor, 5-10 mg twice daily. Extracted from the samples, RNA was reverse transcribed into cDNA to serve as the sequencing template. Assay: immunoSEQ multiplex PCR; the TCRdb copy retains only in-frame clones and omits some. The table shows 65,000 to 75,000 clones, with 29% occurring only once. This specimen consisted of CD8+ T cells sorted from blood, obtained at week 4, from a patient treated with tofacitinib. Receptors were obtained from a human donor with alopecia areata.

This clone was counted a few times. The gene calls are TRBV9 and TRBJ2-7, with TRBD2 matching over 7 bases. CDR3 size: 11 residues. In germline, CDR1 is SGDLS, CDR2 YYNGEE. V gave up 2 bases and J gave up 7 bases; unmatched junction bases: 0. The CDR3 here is CASSVGREQYF. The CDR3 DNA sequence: TGTGCCAGCAGCGTCGGGAGGGAGCAGTACTTC. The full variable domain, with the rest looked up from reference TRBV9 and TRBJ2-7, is DSGVTQTPKHLITATGQRVTLRCSPRSGDLSVYWYQQSLDQGLQFLIQYYNGEERAKGNILERFSAQQFPDLHSELNLSSLELGDSALYFCASSVGREQYFGPGTRLTVT.

The CDR3 here is CATSRVKGDNEQFF. CDR3 in DNA: TGTGCCACCAGCAGAGTAAAAGGAGACAATGAGCAGTTCTTC. The chain uses TRBV15 and TRBJ2-1; D remains ambiguous. The ends were cut back, 1 base at V and 5 bases at J, with 9 bases in the middle. CDR3 length: 14 residues. CDR1 LNHNV and CDR2 YYDKDF come from the germline V gene (reference sequence).

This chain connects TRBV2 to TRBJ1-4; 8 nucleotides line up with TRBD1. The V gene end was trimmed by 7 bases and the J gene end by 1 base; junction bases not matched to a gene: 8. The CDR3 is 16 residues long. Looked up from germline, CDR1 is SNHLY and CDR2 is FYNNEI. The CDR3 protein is CASNLGQGLTNEKLFF. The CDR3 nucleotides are TGTGCCAGCAACCTAGGACAGGGATTAACTAATGAAAAACTGTTTTTT.

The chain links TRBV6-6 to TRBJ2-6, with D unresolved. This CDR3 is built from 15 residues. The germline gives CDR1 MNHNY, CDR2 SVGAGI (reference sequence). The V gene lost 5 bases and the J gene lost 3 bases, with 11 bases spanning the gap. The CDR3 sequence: CASSTPHNGANVLTF. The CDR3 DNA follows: TGTGCCAGCAGTACGCCCCATAATGGGGCCAACGTCCTGACTTTC.

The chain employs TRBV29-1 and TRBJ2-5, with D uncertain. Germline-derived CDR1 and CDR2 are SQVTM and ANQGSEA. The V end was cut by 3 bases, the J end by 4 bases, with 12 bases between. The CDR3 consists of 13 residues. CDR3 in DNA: TGCAGCGTTGAGGGCTCGCCCCCAGAGACCCAGTACTTC. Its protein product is CSVEGSPPETQYF.

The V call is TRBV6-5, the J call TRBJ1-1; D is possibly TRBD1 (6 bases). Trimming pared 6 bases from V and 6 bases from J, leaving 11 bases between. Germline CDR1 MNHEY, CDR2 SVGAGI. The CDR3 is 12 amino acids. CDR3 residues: CASSHRAAEAFF. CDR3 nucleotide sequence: TGTGCCAGCAGCCACAGGGCCGCTGAAGCTTTCTTT.

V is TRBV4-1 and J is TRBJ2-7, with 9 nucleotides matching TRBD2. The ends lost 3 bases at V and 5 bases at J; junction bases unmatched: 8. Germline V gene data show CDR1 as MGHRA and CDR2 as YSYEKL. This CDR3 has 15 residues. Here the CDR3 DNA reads TGCGCCAGCAGCCAGGTAGCGGGAGCGCTCAACGAGCAGTACTTC. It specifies CASSQVAGALNEQYF.

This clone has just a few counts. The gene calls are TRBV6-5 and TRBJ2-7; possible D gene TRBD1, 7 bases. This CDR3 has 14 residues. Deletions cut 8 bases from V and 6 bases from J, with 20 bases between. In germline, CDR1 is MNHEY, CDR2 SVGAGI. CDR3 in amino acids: CASGGSGGTGEQYF. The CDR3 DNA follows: TGTGCCAGCGGGGGCTCAGGGGGGACCGGCGAGCAGTACTTC.

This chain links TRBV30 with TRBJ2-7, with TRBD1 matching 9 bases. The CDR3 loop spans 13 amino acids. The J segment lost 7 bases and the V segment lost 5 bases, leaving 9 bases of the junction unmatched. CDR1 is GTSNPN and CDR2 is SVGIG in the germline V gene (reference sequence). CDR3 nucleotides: TGTGCCTGGGGGACAGGGAGCTCGTGGGAGCAGTACTTC. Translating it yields CAWGTGSSWEQYF.

CDR3 nucleotide sequence: TGCAGCGTTGAAGGTCGGGCGGGAGAGCAGTACTTC. Amino acid sequence: CSVEGRAGEQYF. V usage is TRBV29-1 and J usage is TRBJ2-7; possible D gene TRBD2, 6 bases. This CDR3 comprises 12 residues. V gave up 1 base and J gave up 7 bases, with 11 bases separating them. Germline assignment: CDR1 SQVTM and CDR2 ANQGSEA.

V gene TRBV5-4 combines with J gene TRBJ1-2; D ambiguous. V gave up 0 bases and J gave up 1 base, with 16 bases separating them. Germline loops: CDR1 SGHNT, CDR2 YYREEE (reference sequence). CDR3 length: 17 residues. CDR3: CASSLGLVPSFNYGYTF. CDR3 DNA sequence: TGTGCCAGCAGCTTGGGTTTGGTGCCCTCTTTTAACTATGGCTACACCTTC. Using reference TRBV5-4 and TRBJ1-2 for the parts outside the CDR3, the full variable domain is ETGVTQSPTHLIKTRGQQVTLRCSSQSGHNTVSWYQQALGQGPQFIFQYYREEENGRGNFPPRFSGLQFPNYSSELNVNALELDDSALYLCASSLGLVPSFNYGYTFGSGTRLTVV.

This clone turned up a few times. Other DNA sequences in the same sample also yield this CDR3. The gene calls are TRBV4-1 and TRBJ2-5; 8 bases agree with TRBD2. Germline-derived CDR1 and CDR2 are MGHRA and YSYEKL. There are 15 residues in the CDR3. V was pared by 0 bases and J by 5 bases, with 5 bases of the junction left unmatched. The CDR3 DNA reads TGCGCCAGCAGCCAAGACGGGGGGGGCCGGGAGACCCAGTACTTC. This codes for CASSQDGGGRETQYF.

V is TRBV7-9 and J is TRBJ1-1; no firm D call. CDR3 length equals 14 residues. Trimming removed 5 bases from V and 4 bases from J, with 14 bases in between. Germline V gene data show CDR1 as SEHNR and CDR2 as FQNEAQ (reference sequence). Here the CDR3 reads CASSLRTGSTEAFF. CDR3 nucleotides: TGTGCCAGCAGCCTTAGGACGGGAAGCACTGAAGCTTTCTTT. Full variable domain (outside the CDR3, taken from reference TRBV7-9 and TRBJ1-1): DTGVSQNPRHKITKRGQNVTFRCDPISEHNRLYWYRQTLGQGPEFLTYFQNEAQLEKSRLLSDRFSAERPKGSFSTLEIQRTEQGDSAMYLCASSLRTGSTEAFFGQGTRLTVV.

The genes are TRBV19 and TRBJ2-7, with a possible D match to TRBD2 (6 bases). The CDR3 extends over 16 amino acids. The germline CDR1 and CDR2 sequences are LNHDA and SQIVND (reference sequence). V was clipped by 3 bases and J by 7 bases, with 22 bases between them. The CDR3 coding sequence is TGTGCCAGTAGTATTGGGTGGAGGGATTCATCGAGGGAGCAGTACTTC. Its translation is CASSIGWRDSSREQYF.

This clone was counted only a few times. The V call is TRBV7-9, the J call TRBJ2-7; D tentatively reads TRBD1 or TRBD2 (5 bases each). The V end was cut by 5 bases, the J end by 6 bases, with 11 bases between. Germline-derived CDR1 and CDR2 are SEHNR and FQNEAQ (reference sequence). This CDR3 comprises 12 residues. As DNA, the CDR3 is TGTGCCAGCAGCCCCGGGGCTCGCGAGCAGTACTTC. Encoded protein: CASSPGAREQYF. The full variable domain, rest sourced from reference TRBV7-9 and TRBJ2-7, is DTGVSQNPRHKITKRGQNVTFRCDPISEHNRLYWYRQTLGQGPEFLTYFQNEAQLEKSRLLSDRFSAERPKGSFSTLEIQRTEQGDSAMYLCASSPGAREQYFGPGTRLTVT.

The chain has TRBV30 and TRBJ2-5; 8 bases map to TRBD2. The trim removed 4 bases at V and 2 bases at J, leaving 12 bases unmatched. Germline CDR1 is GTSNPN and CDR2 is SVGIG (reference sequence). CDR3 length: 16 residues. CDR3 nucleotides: TGTGCCTGGAATCTAGCGGGCACCACTCCACAAGAGACCCAGTACTTC. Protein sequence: CAWNLAGTTPQETQYF. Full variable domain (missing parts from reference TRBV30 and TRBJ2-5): SQTIHQWPATLVQPVGSPLSLECTVEGTSNPNLYWYRQAAGRGLQLLFYSVGIGQISSEVPQNLSASRPQDRQFILSSKKLLLSDSGFYLCAWNLAGTTPQETQYFGPGTRLLVL.

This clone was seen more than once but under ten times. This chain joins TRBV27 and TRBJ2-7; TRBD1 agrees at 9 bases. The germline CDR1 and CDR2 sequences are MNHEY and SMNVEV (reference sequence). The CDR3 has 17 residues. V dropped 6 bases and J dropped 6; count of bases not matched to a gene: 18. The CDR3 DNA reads TGTGCCAGCAGCCCTACCATCTTGGACAGGGGTACATCCGAGCAGTACTTC. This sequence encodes CASSPTILDRGTSEQYF.

The CDR3 protein is CSVTGGDGYEQYF. CDR3 nucleotides: TGCAGCGTTACAGGGGGTGACGGGTACGAGCAGTACTTC. The chain links TRBV29-1 to TRBJ2-7, with 8 bases fitting TRBD1. The length of the CDR3 is 13 residues. V shed 5 bases, J shed 4 bases, and the junction held 7 bases outside the gene matches. CDR1 is SQVTM and CDR2 is ANQGSEA in the germline V gene.

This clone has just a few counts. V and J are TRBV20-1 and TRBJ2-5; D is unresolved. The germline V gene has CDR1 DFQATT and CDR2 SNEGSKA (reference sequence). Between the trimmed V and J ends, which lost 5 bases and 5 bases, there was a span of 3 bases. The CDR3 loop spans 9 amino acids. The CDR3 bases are TGCAGTGCTTCGGAGACCCAGTACTTC. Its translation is CSASETQYF.

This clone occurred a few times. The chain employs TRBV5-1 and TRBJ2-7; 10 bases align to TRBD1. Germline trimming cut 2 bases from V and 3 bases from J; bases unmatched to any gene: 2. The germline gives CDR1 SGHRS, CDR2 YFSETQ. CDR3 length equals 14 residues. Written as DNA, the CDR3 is TGCGCCAGCAGCTTCGGACAGGGGGTCTACGAGCAGTACTTC. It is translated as CASSFGQGVYEQYF.

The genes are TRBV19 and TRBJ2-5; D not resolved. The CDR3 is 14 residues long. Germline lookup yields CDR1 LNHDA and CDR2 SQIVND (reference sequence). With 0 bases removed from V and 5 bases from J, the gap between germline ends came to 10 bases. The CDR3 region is CASSIEGKAETQYF. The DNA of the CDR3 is TGTGCCAGTAGTATAGAGGGGAAAGCGGAGACCCAGTACTTC.

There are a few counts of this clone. CDR3 nucleotide sequence: TGTGCCAGCAGCCAGACTAGCGATGAGCAGTTCTTC. It specifies CASSQTSDEQFF. The J gene is TRBJ2-1, the V gene TRBV7-9, with TRBD2 identical over 8 bases. The germline V gene encodes CDR1 SEHNR and CDR2 FQNEAQ (reference sequence). J lost 8 bases, V lost 5 bases, and 2 bases had no gene match. This CDR3 contains 12 residues.

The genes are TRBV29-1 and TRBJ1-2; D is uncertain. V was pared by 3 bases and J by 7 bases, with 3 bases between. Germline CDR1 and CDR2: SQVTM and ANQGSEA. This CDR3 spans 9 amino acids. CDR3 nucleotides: TGCAGCGTTGACGGTGGCTACACCTTC. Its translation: CSVDGGYTF. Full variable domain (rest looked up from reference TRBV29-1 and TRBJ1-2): SAVISQKPSRDICQRGTSLTIQCQVDSQVTMMFWYRQQPGQSLTLIATANQGSEATYESGFVIDKFPISRPNLTFSTLTVSNMSPEDSSIYLCSVDGGYTFGSGTRLTVV.

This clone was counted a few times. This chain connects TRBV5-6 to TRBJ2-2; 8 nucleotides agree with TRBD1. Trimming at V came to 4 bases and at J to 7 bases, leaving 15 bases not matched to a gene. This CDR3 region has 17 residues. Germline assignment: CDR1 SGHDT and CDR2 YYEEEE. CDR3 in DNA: TGTGCCAGCAGCGAATTATTCGGGACAGGATCAGTCGGGGAGCTGTTTTTT. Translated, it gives CASSELFGTGSVGELFF.

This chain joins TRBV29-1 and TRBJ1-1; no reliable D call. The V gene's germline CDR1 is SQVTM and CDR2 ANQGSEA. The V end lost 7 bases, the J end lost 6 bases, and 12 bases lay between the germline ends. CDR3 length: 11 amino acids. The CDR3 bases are TGCAGCGGTTTCGACCCCCCTGAAGCTTTCTTT. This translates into CSGFDPPEAFF.

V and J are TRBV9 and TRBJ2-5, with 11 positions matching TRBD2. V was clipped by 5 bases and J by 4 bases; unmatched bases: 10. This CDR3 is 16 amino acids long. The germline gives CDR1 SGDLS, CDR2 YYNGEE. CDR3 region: CASSDSLAGGGETQYF. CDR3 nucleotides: TGTGCCAGCAGTGATTCCCTAGCGGGAGGTGGAGAGACCCAGTACTTC.

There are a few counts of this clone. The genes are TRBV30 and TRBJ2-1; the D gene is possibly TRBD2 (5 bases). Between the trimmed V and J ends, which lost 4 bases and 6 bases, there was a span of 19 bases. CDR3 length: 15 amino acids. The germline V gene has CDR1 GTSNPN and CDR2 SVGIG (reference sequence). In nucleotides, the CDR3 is TGTGCCTGGACGACTACCCCATACGGAAGCAATGAGCAGTTCTTC. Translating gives CAWTTTPYGSNEQFF. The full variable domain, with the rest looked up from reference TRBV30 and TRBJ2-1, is SQTIHQWPATLVQPVGSPLSLECTVEGTSNPNLYWYRQAAGRGLQLLFYSVGIGQISSEVPQNLSASRPQDRQFILSSKKLLLSDSGFYLCAWTTTPYGSNEQFFGPGTRLTVL.

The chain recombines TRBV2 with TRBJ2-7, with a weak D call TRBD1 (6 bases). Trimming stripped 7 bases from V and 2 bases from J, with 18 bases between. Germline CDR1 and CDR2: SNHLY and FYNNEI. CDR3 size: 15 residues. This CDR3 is CASINWAGEAYEQYF. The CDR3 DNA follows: TGTGCCAGCATTAATTGGGCAGGGGAAGCCTACGAGCAGTACTTC.